These 16 T cell receptor beta chains came from one sample sequenced in a study of identical twins. TCRdb recomputed calls from the 5' RACE reads with MiXCR, one row per CDR3 protein. The sample includes under 300,000 distinct CDR3 sequences, approximately 11% of them seen just once. These data also featured in a second study, about yellow fever vaccine responses in identical twins.

Sequenced sample: memory (CD45RO+) T cells sorted from blood. The receptors derive from a young woman in good health.

This clonotype appeared many times. The V gene is TRBV6-2 or TRBV6-3, the J gene TRBJ2-7, with a possible D match to TRBD2 (5 bases). This CDR3 has 13 amino acids. V lost 2 bases and J lost 2, with 7 bases in between. The V gene's germline CDR1 is MNHEY and CDR2 SVGEGT. Here the CDR3 reads CASSYVSAYEQYF. CDR3 sequence (DNA): TGTGCCAGCAGTTACGTTAGCGCCTACGAGCAGTACTTC.

The table lists this clonotype with a few counts. DNA for the CDR3: TGCAGTGCTAGAAGTGACACTGGGGGCTACACCTTC. Translating gives CSARSDTGGYTF. V is TRBV20-1 and J is TRBJ1-2; D gene ambiguous. CDR1 and CDR2 (germline): DFQATT, SNEGSKA (reference sequence). Trimming removed 2 bases at V and 8 bases at J, with 12 bases between. CDR3 size: 12 residues.

The chain combines TRBV27 with TRBJ1-5, with D unresolved. V lost 4 bases, J lost 4 bases, and 5 bases lay in between. This CDR3 contains 12 residues. Germline CDR1 MNHEY, CDR2 SMNVEV (reference sequence). CDR3 in amino acids: CASSSLNQPQHF. DNA for the CDR3: TGTGCCAGCAGTTCATTAAATCAGCCCCAGCATTTT.

The V call is TRBV12-3 or TRBV12-4, the J call TRBJ1-6; D call uncertain. V was clipped by 6 bases and J by 7 bases, with 7 bases between them. This CDR3 is 12 amino acids long. The CDR3 is CASRSRNSPLHF. The CDR3 DNA follows: TGTGCCAGCAGGAGCAGGAATTCACCCCTCCACTTT.

About this clonotype: This clone may be a read error of a much larger clone one base away. The rearrangement uses TRBV5-1 and TRBJ2-2; D is unclear. The CDR3 has 13 residues. Germline V gene sequence: CDR1 SGHRS, CDR2 YFSETQ. The CDR3 DNA is TGCGTCAGCAGCATAACGGTCACCGGGGAGCTGTTTTTT. Translation: CVSSITVTGELFF.

The chain links TRBV5-1 to TRBJ2-5; 10 bases are shared with TRBD1. This CDR3 has 15 residues. Germline V gene lookup returns CDR1 SGHRS and CDR2 YFSETQ. The ends lost 3 bases at V and 0 bases at J; junction bases unmatched: 2. CDR3 in amino acids: CASSWGQGYQETQYF. The CDR3 DNA reads as TGCGCCAGCAGCTGGGGACAGGGGTACCAAGAGACCCAGTACTTC.

This clonotype was seen a few times. The rearrangement joins TRBV20-1 to TRBJ2-7, with D possibly TRBD2 on 8 matching bases. The CDR3 is made up of 13 amino acids. Germline V gives CDR1 DFQATT, CDR2 SNEGSKA (reference sequence). Deletions cut 6 bases from V and 4 bases from J, with 16 bases between. The CDR3 DNA reads as TGCAGTGCGGAATTAGCGGGACAGTACGAGCAGTACTTC. It specifies CSAELAGQYEQYF.

The chain uses TRBV27 and TRBJ2-2; TRBD1 matches 7 bases. The germline V gene encodes CDR1 MNHEY and CDR2 SMNVEV (reference sequence). The CDR3 runs to 15 residues. Trimming cost V 5 bases and J 0 bases; bases outside gene matches: 3. The CDR3 DNA reads TGTGCCAGCAGTAAGACAGGGCCGAACACCGGGGAGCTGTTTTTT. It specifies CASSKTGPNTGELFF.

This clonotype was counted only a few times. J is TRBJ2-7 and V is TRBV18; tentative D call: TRBD1 (6 bases). The CDR3 runs 14 residues. CDR1 KGHSH and CDR2 LQKENI come from the germline V gene. V lost 6 bases and J 0 bases, leaving 12 bases between the germline ends. The CDR3 coding sequence is TGTGCCAGCTCTCTCGGACAGAGCTCCTACGAGCAGTACTTC. Amino acids: CASSLGQSSYEQYF.

This chain connects TRBV7-2 to TRBJ2-4; D perhaps matches TRBD2 (6 bases). Per the germline V gene, CDR1 is SGHTA and CDR2 is FQGNSA. With 7 bases removed from V and 6 bases from J, the gap between germline ends came to 7 bases. The CDR3 covers 11 residues. As DNA, the CDR3 is TGTGCCAGCATGGGGGGAAACATTCAGTACTTC. This gives the protein CASMGGNIQYF.

This clonotype was counted between two and nine times. The rearrangement links TRBV12-3 or TRBV12-4 to TRBJ2-3; 10 bases are shared with TRBD2. The CDR3 has 15 residues. V trimming: 5 bases; J trimming: 1 base; junction bases outside the gene matches: 3. As DNA, the CDR3 is TGTGCCAGCAGTCGGACTAGCGGTGGCACAGATACGCAGTATTTT. It codes for CASSRTSGGTDTQYF.

This clonotype showed up many times. V gene TRBV12-3 or TRBV12-4 combines with J gene TRBJ2-3; 10 positions match TRBD1. V lost 7 bases to trimming and J lost 4 bases; unmatched junction nucleotides: 5. This CDR3 contains 14 residues. CDR3 amino acids: CASTLTGGPDTQYF. CDR3 in DNA: TGTGCCAGCACCCTGACAGGGGGCCCAGATACGCAGTATTTT.

This clonotype showed up just a few times. The rearrangement uses TRBV7-2 and TRBJ2-6; possibly TRBD2 for D (6 bases). Germline V gene data show CDR1 as SGHTA and CDR2 as FQGNSA. This CDR3 contains 15 residues. V lost 5 bases, J lost 1 base, and 9 bases lay in between. The CDR3 loop is CASSGTASGANVLTF. The CDR3 nucleotides read TGTGCCAGCAGCGGGACTGCATCTGGGGCCAACGTCCTGACTTTC.

As to this clonotype: Sequence at one end of the junction differs from germline and may be a read error. The chain recombines TRBV12-3 or TRBV12-4 with TRBJ2-2; D is possibly TRBD2 (6 bases). The CDR3 has 13 residues. The CDR3 reads CASTYLTPGEVFF. Written as DNA, the CDR3 is TGTGCCAGCACCTACCTAACCCCCGGGGAGGTGTTTTTT.

This clonotype was counted between two and nine times. This chain connects TRBV4-3 to TRBJ2-3; the D gene is possibly TRBD1 (6 bases). Trimming took 6 bases from V and 3 from J, leaving 13 bases between them. CDR3 length equals 14 residues. Per the germline V gene, CDR1 is LGHNA and CDR2 is YSLEER. The CDR3: CASSQQQGTDTQYF. CDR3 DNA sequence: TGCGCCAGCAGTCAGCAACAGGGAACAGATACGCAGTATTTT.

This clonotype appeared a few times. The chain employs TRBV6-5 and TRBJ1-5; the D gene is possibly TRBD1 (6 bases). Between the trimmed V and J ends, which lost 0 bases and 5 bases, there was a span of 8 bases. CDR1 is MNHEY, CDR2 SVGAGI, per germline. This CDR3 is built from 14 residues. In DNA form, the CDR3 reads TGTGCCAGCAGTTACTCCGGACAGTATCAGCCCCAGCATTTT. It codes for CASSYSGQYQPQHF.